The clone carrying this T cell receptor (beta chain) has a count of ten or more. The study profiled TCR beta VDJ and CDR3 using genomic DNA as template. TCRdb independently ran MiXCR on the reads; one entry per CDR3 protein. The data show around 170,000 distinct CDR3 sequences, 48% seen once. The record originates from a study of CD8+CD57+ T cells in acquired aplastic anemia. V was shortened by 1 base and J by 4 bases, with 8 bases between the two germline ends. This CDR3 contains 13 residues. Germline V CDR1 and CDR2: SGHRS, YFSETQ. The patients chosen for sequencing had shown expansion of CD8+CD57+ cells (detected by flow cytometry). Each patient carried a diagnosis of severe acquired aplastic anemia.

V usage is TRBV5-1 and J usage is TRBJ1-2, with D uncertain. The sequence was collected from a human donor with aplastic anemia. The sample consisted of sorted CD4+, CD8+, or CD8+CD57+ T cells (not recorded which) from PBMCs. CDR3 sequence: CASSLSFSYGYTF. The CDR3 coding sequence is TGCGCCAGCAGCTTGTCGTTCAGCTATGGCTACACCTTC.